Following are 8 T cell receptor beta chains from one sample sequenced in a study of OX40 agonist ivuxolimab in advanced cancers. The protocol was immunoSEQ multiplex PCR, while the TCRdb copy is restricted to in-frame clones and leaves out a portion. This table holds over 55,000 clones, more than 80% found once. Material: CD4+ or CD8+ T cells sorted from blood, obtained in a trial of the OX40 agonist ivuxolimab. The receptor source for this set is an adult with an advanced solid tumor such as melanoma, head and neck, liver or kidney cancer.

This rearrangement joins TRBV7-2 to TRBJ2-1; D unclear. The V and J ends lost 8 bases and 2 bases respectively, with 13 bases between them. The CDR3 contains 14 residues. Germline V lookup: CDR1 SGHTA, CDR2 FQGNSA. The chain's CDR3 is CASSSRRTYNEQFF. DNA of the CDR3: TGTGCCAGCTCCTCGCGACGTACCTACAATGAGCAGTTCTTC.

J is TRBJ2-5 and V is TRBV5-6, with 8 bases identical to TRBD2. V was clipped by 4 bases and J by 1 base; unmatched bases: 12. There are 17 residues in the CDR3. CDR1 and CDR2 from the germline V gene are SGHDT and YYEEEE. The CDR3 sequence is CASSPGGAGRGQETQYF. CDR3 DNA sequence: TGTGCCAGCAGCCCGGGGGGGGCTGGGCGGGGCCAAGAGACCCAGTACTTC.

The genes are TRBV19 and TRBJ1-2; possible D gene TRBD1, 5 bases. V lost 6 bases and J 0 bases, leaving 17 bases between the germline ends. Per germline, CDR1 LNHDA and CDR2 SQIVND (reference sequence). The CDR3 covers 16 residues. CDR3 bases: TGTGCCAGTAGCACCAAAGGAGGGGTAGCTAACTATGGCTACACCTTC. Its translation: CASSTKGGVANYGYTF.

The chain carries TRBV5-1 and TRBJ2-3; 10 bases agree with TRBD2. The CDR3 extends over 16 amino acids. CDR1 and CDR2 from the germline V gene are SGHRS and YFSETQ. Trimming cost V 2 bases and J 2 bases; bases outside gene matches: 5. This CDR3 is CASSFLAGAVTDTQYF. The CDR3 DNA sequence: TGCGCCAGCAGCTTCCTAGCGGGGGCAGTCACAGATACGCAGTATTTT.

With respect to this clone: The sample holds other DNA sequences that translate to the same CDR3. The chain links TRBV18 to TRBJ2-5; D uncertain. Germline CDR1 reads KGHSH; CDR2 reads LQKENI. V was cut by 1 base and J by 2 bases, with 2 bases left in between. The length of the CDR3 is 12 residues. CDR3: CASSPRQETQYF. The CDR3 DNA reads TGTGCCAGCTCACCACGGCAAGAGACCCAGTACTTC.

V usage is TRBV29-1 and J usage is TRBJ2-2; D is perhaps TRBD1 (6 bases). The CDR3 is 13 amino acids. V dropped 7 bases and J dropped 2 bases, with 11 bases sitting between them. Germline-derived CDR1 and CDR2 are SQVTM and ANQGSEA. This CDR3 is CSEVQGNTGELFF. As DNA, the CDR3 is TGCAGCGAGGTACAGGGTAACACCGGGGAGCTGTTTTTT.

This clone has just one count. The V and J genes are TRBV10-2 and TRBJ1-5; unclear D gene. The CDR3 is made up of 13 amino acids. The germline V gene has CDR1 WSHSY and CDR2 SAAADI. Deletions cut 4 bases from V and 0 bases from J, with 4 bases between. The CDR3 DNA follows: TGCGCCAGCAGTGGGGGTAGCAATCAGCCCCAGCATTTT. It is translated as CASSGGSNQPQHF.

This chain joins TRBV2 and TRBJ2-6; D perhaps matches TRBD1 (6 bases). The CDR3 is made up of 14 amino acids. Trimming pared 7 bases from V and 2 bases from J, leaving 9 bases between. The V gene's germline CDR1 is SNHLY and CDR2 FYNNEI. The DNA for the CDR3 is TGTGCCAGCAAGGGGGTAGCTGGGGCCAACGTCCTGACTTTC. It specifies CASKGVAGANVLTF.